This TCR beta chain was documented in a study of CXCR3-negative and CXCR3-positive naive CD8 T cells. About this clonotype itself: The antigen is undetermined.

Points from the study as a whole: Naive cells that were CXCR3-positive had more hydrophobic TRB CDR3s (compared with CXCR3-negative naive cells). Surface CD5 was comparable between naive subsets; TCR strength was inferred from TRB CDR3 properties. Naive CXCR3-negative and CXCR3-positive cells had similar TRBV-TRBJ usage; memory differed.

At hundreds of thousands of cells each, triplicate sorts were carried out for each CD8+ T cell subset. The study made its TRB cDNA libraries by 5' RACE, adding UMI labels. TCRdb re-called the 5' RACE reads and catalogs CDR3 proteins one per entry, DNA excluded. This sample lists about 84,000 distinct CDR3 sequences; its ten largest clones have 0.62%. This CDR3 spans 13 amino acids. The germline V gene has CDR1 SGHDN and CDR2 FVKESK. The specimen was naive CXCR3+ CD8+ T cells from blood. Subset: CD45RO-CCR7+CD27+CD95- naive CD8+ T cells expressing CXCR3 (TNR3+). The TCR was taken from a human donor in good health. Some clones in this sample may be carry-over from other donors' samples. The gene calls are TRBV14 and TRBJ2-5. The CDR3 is CASSQVGSETQYF.